A single T cell receptor beta chain is shown here with its context. The data derive from a study of blood T cell repertoires in COVID-19. Study-wide context: The United States, Italy and Spain supplied acute and convalescent COVID-19 samples.

The CDR3 length is 14 residues. V lost 6 bases and J lost 0; bases outside the gene matches: 3. Germline values: CDR1 MNHEY, CDR2 SMNVEV (reference sequence). In the original analysis: Scientists estimated how many nucleated cells there were by amplifying reference gene primers. Clones were read by immunoSEQ multiplex PCR, and TCRdb kept only the in-frame ones, dropping some. V and J calls plus clone size are reproduced from that table; the DNA served to infer D and trimming. The data show roughly 81,000 clones, 91% seen once. Sequenced: peripheral blood. The sequence came from a woman aged 45-65 years in a cohort sampled during active COVID-19. This sequence joins TRBV27 and TRBJ2-5; TRBD2 matches 8 bases. CDR3 region: CASSRGGHQETQYF. CDR3 nucleotides: TGTGCCAGCAGCCGGGGGGGACACCAAGAGACCCAGTACTTC.